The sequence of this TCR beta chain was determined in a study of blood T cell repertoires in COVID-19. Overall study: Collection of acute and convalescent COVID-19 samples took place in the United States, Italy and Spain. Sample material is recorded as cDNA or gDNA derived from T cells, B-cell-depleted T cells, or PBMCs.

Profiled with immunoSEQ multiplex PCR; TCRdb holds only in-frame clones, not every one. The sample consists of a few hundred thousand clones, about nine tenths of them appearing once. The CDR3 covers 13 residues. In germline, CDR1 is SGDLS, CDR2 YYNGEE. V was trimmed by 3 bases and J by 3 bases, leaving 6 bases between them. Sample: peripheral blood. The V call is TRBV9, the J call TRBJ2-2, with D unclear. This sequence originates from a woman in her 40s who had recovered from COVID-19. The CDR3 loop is CASSARDTGELFF. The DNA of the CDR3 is TGTGCCAGCAGCGCACGGGACACCGGGGAGCTGTTTTTT.